Detailed here is one TCR beta chain. The antigen is undetermined. The investigators reverse transcribed all of the isolated RNA, so they sequenced expressed TCRB transcripts. The protocol was immunoSEQ multiplex PCR, while the TCRdb copy is restricted to in-frame clones and leaves out a portion. The sample records roughly 700,000 clones, around 15% being singletons. The data were obtained in a study of beta chain features in type 1 diabetes. The V gene's germline CDR1 is SGHRS and CDR2 YFSETQ. The V and J ends lost 0 bases and 12 bases respectively, with 10 bases between them. The CDR3 extends over 12 amino acids. Whole-study results and caveats: A moderate, significant TCRB CDR3 shortening appeared in type 1 diabetes across four CD4+ subsets. In comparison with healthy donors, patients had naive, central memory and Treg TCRB repertoires that appeared more similar.

The chain links TRBV5-1 to TRBJ2-1; no reliable D call. The clonotype originates from a young man with type 1 diabetes. The specimen was naive CD4+ T cells from blood. CDR3 amino acids: CASSLVGFGQFF. In DNA form, the CDR3 reads TGCGCCAGCAGCTTGGTGGGGTTTGGGCAGTTCTTC.